The 32 T cell receptor beta chains given below trace back to one sample, sequenced in a study of blood T cell repertoires in COVID-19. The protocol was immunoSEQ multiplex PCR, while the TCRdb copy is restricted to in-frame clones and leaves out a portion. This sample has about 110,000 clones, with 81% found just once. Material for sequencing was peripheral blood. The receptors derive from a man at least 80 years old with acute or convalescent COVID-19.

The chain uses TRBV5-1 and TRBJ1-4; 7 bases match TRBD1. V shed 1 base and J 7 bases; nucleotides not matched to a gene: 7. Germline V gives CDR1 SGHRS, CDR2 YFSETQ. The CDR3 is 15 residues long. The CDR3 reads CASSLIGGASEKLFF. The CDR3 region has the DNA TGCGCCAGCAGCTTGATAGGGGGCGCGAGTGAAAAACTGTTTTTT.

The rearrangement joins TRBV2 to TRBJ2-2, with 7 bases matching TRBD1. The germline V gene has CDR1 SNHLY and CDR2 FYNNEI. The CDR3 has 15 residues. The V and J ends lost 8 bases and 4 bases, in that order; junction bases with no gene match: 10. CDR3 loop: CASVYRQGVTGELFF. Written as DNA, the CDR3 is TGTGCCAGCGTATACCGACAGGGTGTCACCGGGGAGCTGTTTTTT.

This clone was recorded a few times. The chain links TRBV12-3 or TRBV12-4 to TRBJ1-5; possible D gene TRBD1, 6 bases. The CDR3 is made up of 13 amino acids. V lost 6 bases, J lost 5 bases, and 11 bases lay in between. The CDR3 loop reads CASRQGTHQPQHF. DNA for the CDR3: TGTGCCAGCAGGCAGGGGACACATCAGCCCCAGCATTTT.

J is TRBJ1-4 and V is TRBV27; D is possibly TRBD1 (6 bases). From germline, CDR1 is MNHEY and CDR2 SMNVEV (reference sequence). The V end lost 6 bases, the J end lost 3 bases, and 14 bases lay between the germline ends. The CDR3 covers 15 residues. The CDR3 DNA is TGTGCCAGCAGGAACGGGGGGCGGTCTAATGAAAAACTGTTTTTT. It encodes CASRNGGRSNEKLFF.

The rearrangement links TRBV28 to TRBJ2-7; 10 nucleotides line up with TRBD1. The germline CDR1 and CDR2 sequences are MDHEN and SYDVKM. The V gene end was trimmed by 4 bases and the J gene end by 4 bases; junction bases not matched to a gene: 4. The length of the CDR3 is 14 residues. Written as DNA, the CDR3 is TGTGCCAGCAGTTATCGGGACAGGGGTTACGAGCAGTACTTC. It yields the protein CASSYRDRGYEQYF. The full variable domain, rest sourced from reference TRBV28 and TRBJ2-7, is DVKVTQSSRYLVKRTGEKVFLECVQDMDHENMFWYRQDPGLGLRLIYFSYDVKMKEKGDIPEGYSVSREKKERFSLILESASTNQTSMYLCASSYRDRGYEQYFGPGTRLTVT.

The CDR3 here is CASSPGQREALAFF. In DNA, the CDR3 is TGTGCCAGCAGCCCCGGACAGAGAGAAGCTTTGGCTTTCTTT. The chain joins TRBV6-5 to TRBJ1-1; D is perhaps TRBD1 (6 bases). The germline V gene encodes CDR1 MNHEY and CDR2 SVGAGI. The CDR3 runs to 14 residues. V shed 6 bases and J shed 11 bases, with 22 bases lying between them.

The rearrangement uses TRBV5-5 and TRBJ1-5; D is possibly TRBD1 (5 bases). Trimming took off 0 bases at V and 0 bases at J, with 7 bases between the two ends. Germline assignment: CDR1 SGHKS and CDR2 YYEKEE (reference sequence). The CDR3 is 15 amino acids. This CDR3 is CASSLAGISNQPQHF. The CDR3 coding sequence is TGTGCCAGCAGCTTGGCAGGGATTAGCAATCAGCCCCAGCATTTT.

The rearrangement joins TRBV3-1 (or the pseudogene TRBV3-2) to TRBJ2-7, with 7 bases that match TRBD1. The CDR3 is 14 residues long. J gave up 2 bases and V 2 bases, and 3 bases lay outside the gene matches. CDR1 is LGHDT and CDR2 is YNNKEL in the germline V gene (reference sequence). The CDR3 nucleotides are TGTGCCAGCAGCCAAAGGGACAGACCCTACGAGCAGTACTTC. The encoded protein is CASSQRDRPYEQYF.

The genes are TRBV20-1 and TRBJ1-2; D is possibly TRBD1 (5 bases). The length of the CDR3 is 10 residues. V lost 7 bases and J 7 bases, leaving 10 bases between the germline ends. CDR1 and CDR2 from the germline V gene are DFQATT and SNEGSKA (reference sequence). For the CDR3, the DNA is TGCAGTGTACAGGATTTTGGCTACACCTTC. This translates into CSVQDFGYTF.

V usage is TRBV5-1 and J usage is TRBJ1-5; TRBD1 matches at 7 bases. In germline, CDR1 is SGHRS, CDR2 YFSETQ. V lost 0 bases and J lost 0; bases outside the gene matches: 3. CDR3 length equals 16 residues. CDR3 region: CASSLDGTDSNQPQHF. In nucleotides, the CDR3 is TGCGCCAGCAGCTTGGATGGGACAGATAGCAATCAGCCCCAGCATTTT.

This rearrangement joins TRBV7-8 to TRBJ2-5; TRBD2 matches at 13 bases. With 5 bases clipped from V and 2 bases from J, the junction kept 26 bases outside the gene matches. Germline loops: CDR1 SGHVS, CDR2 FQNEAQ. The CDR3 covers 23 residues. Here the CDR3 reads CASSPRHYGLAGVDPLPQETQYF. In DNA, the CDR3 is TGTGCCAGCAGCCCAAGACACTACGGACTAGCGGGAGTTGACCCCCTCCCTCAAGAGACCCAGTACTTC.

The rearrangement joins TRBV24-1 to TRBJ2-5; a possible D gene is TRBD1 (5 bases). Germline-derived CDR1 and CDR2 are KGHDR and SFDVKD. The CDR3 sequence is 13 residues long. V shed 1 base and J shed 7 bases, with 9 bases lying between them. The CDR3 coding sequence is TGTGCCACCAGTGATTTTAGGGGCTGGACCCAGTACTTC. Translating gives CATSDFRGWTQYF.

With respect to this clone: The same CDR3 arises from other DNA sequences in this sample as well. V is TRBV5-1 and J is TRBJ2-6, with TRBD1 identical over 8 bases. This CDR3 is built from 16 residues. Germline V CDR1 and CDR2: SGHRS, YFSETQ. V lost 2 bases and J lost 0; bases outside the gene matches: 1. The DNA of the CDR3 is TGCGCCAGCAGCTTACAGGGGGTCTCTGGGGCCAACGTCCTGACTTTC. As protein: CASSLQGVSGANVLTF. The variable domain in full, completed from reference TRBV5-1 and TRBJ2-6, reads KAGVTQTPRYLIKTRGQQVTLSCSPISGHRSVSWYQQTPGQGLQFLFEYFSETQRNKGNFPGRFSGRQFSNSRSEMNVSTLELGDSALYLCASSLQGVSGANVLTFGAGSRLTVL.

The V and J genes are TRBV28 and TRBJ1-3, with D tentatively TRBD1 (5 bases). CDR1 MDHEN and CDR2 SYDVKM come from the germline V gene. The CDR3 has 12 amino acids. V dropped 10 bases and J dropped 3 bases, with 10 bases sitting between them. CDR3 amino acids: CATRGNGNTIYF. CDR3 DNA: TGTGCCACCCGGGGGAATGGAAACACCATATATTTT.

The rearrangement uses TRBV7-9 and TRBJ1-5; 9 bases map to TRBD1. Germline V gene sequence: CDR1 SEHNR, CDR2 FQNEAQ (reference sequence). This CDR3 region has 16 residues. With V trimmed by 2 bases and J by 2 bases, 4 bases remained unmatched. CDR3 coding DNA: TGTGCCAGCAGCTTATACCGGGACAGGGGCAATCAGCCCCAGCATTTT. Translating it yields CASSLYRDRGNQPQHF.

J is TRBJ1-1 and V is TRBV6-1; tentative D call: TRBD1 (6 bases). Trimming cost V 2 bases and J 5 bases, with 15 bases left between them. The CDR3 has 15 amino acids. CDR1 and CDR2 from the germline V gene are MNHNS and SASEGT. As DNA, the CDR3 is TGTGCCAGCAGTGAACCGGGGGGCTGGGGGACTGAAGCTTTCTTT. Amino acid sequence: CASSEPGGWGTEAFF.

The chain is built from TRBV7-3 and TRBJ2-1; 7 bases align to TRBD1. Losses at the gene ends were 5 bases for V and 7 bases for J; bases not matched to a gene: 8. This CDR3 contains 14 residues. The V gene's germline CDR1 is SGHTA and CDR2 FQGTGA. CDR3 in DNA: TGTGCCAGCAGCCTAGACAGGGATCGGAATGAGCAGTTCTTC. It yields the protein CASSLDRDRNEQFF.

This clone was detected only a few times. V is TRBV28 and J is TRBJ1-6; 9 nucleotides line up with TRBD1. This CDR3 comprises 18 residues. The junction had 8 bases not matched to a gene; V was cut back by 1 base and J by 4 bases. Germline V gene data show CDR1 as MDHEN and CDR2 as SYDVKM. The CDR3 region has the DNA TGTGCCAGCAGTTTATTTCCGGGACAGGGAAGGTATAATTCACCCCTCCACTTT. It encodes CASSLFPGQGRYNSPLHF.

V usage is TRBV28 and J usage is TRBJ1-2; D remains unclear. This CDR3 region has 12 residues. V was trimmed by 2 bases and J by 4 bases, leaving 5 bases between them. Per germline, CDR1 MDHEN and CDR2 SYDVKM. CDR3 bases: TGTGCCAGCAGTTTACCCAGCTATGGCTACACCTTC. Translating gives CASSLPSYGYTF.

The chain employs TRBV28 and TRBJ2-3, with D unclear. CDR1 MDHEN and CDR2 SYDVKM come from the germline V gene. The CDR3 sequence is 12 residues long. The germline V and J ends were trimmed by 2 bases and 3 bases, with 3 bases remaining between them. CDR3 DNA: TGTGCCAGCAGTTTAATAACAGATACGCAGTATTTT. It yields the protein CASSLITDTQYF.

The V gene is TRBV18, the J gene TRBJ2-5; 8 nucleotides align to TRBD1. V was pared by 2 bases and J by 5 bases, with 7 bases of the junction left unmatched. CDR1 and CDR2 from the germline V gene are KGHSH and LQKENI. This CDR3 has 15 residues. CDR3 in amino acids: CASSPRAGGRETQYF. CDR3 bases: TGTGCCAGCTCACCAAGAGCAGGGGGCAGGGAGACCCAGTACTTC.

The V and J genes are TRBV6-2 or TRBV6-3 and TRBJ2-2; TRBD1 agrees at 8 bases. This CDR3 comprises 14 residues. Germline assignment: CDR1 MNHEY and CDR2 SVGEGT. V gave up 5 bases and J gave up 4 bases; unmatched junction bases: 3. CDR3 DNA: TGTGCCAGCAGTGGACAGGGAGGCACCGGGGAGCTGTTTTTT. It yields the protein CASSGQGGTGELFF.

This clone was seen only a few times. This chain uses TRBV7-3 with TRBJ2-3, with 10 nucleotides matching TRBD2. Germline CDR1 is SGHTA and CDR2 is FQGTGA. The CDR3 extends over 16 amino acids. V lost 3 bases and J lost 3; bases outside the gene matches: 6. In DNA, the CDR3 is TGTGCCAGCAGCTTCAGCGGGAGGGTACGGACAGATACGCAGTATTTT. Protein: CASSFSGRVRTDTQYF.

The CDR3 protein is CASSSSNRGRLSYEQYF. The CDR3 DNA is TGTGCCAGCAGCTCCTCGAATCGCGGGAGACTATCCTACGAGCAGTACTTC. The rearrangement links TRBV12-1 to TRBJ2-7; the table's D gene call, TRBD2, was not cross checked with the DNA. TRBV12-1 is termed a pseudogene. The CDR3 length is 17 residues.

This rearrangement joins TRBV6-5 to TRBJ1-1; the D gene is possibly TRBD1 (6 bases). Per germline, CDR1 MNHEY and CDR2 SVGAGI. V lost 8 bases, J lost 1 base, and 14 bases lay in between. The CDR3 has 14 amino acids. The CDR3 region is CASSPQGSNTEAFF. CDR3 nucleotide sequence: TGTGCCAGCTCACCTCAGGGGTCGAACACTGAAGCTTTCTTT.

The V and J genes are TRBV10-3 and TRBJ1-4; the D gene is possibly TRBD1 (6 bases). The V end was cut by 6 bases, the J end by 4 bases, with 12 bases between. Germline V lookup: CDR1 ENHRY, CDR2 SYGVKD. This CDR3 is built from 14 residues. In nucleotides, the CDR3 is TGTGCCATCAGCACCCAGGGGAATAATGAAAAACTGTTTTTT. Residues: CAISTQGNNEKLFF.

The CDR3 loop reads CASRPTRFDEQFF. The CDR3 region has the DNA TGTGCCAGCAGGCCAACTAGATTCGATGAGCAGTTCTTC. The rearrangement links TRBV6-6 to TRBJ2-1, with D maybe TRBD2 (5 bases). Trimming took 6 bases from V and 8 from J, leaving 14 bases between them. Germline loops: CDR1 MNHNY, CDR2 SVGAGI (reference sequence). The CDR3 runs to 13 residues.

This clone was picked up a small number of times. The V and J genes are TRBV2 and TRBJ2-5; a weak D match, TRBD1 (5 bases). Deletions cut 2 bases from V and 1 base from J, with 8 bases between. The V gene's germline CDR1 is SNHLY and CDR2 FYNNEI. CDR3 length: 14 residues. The CDR3 bases are TGTGCCAGCAGTGAACTTACAGGCCAAGAGACCCAGTACTTC. Translating gives CASSELTGQETQYF.

This clone was counted between two and nine times. The gene calls are TRBV7-9 and TRBJ2-5, with TRBD2 as a possible D gene (6 bases). CDR1 is SEHNR, CDR2 FQNEAQ, per germline (reference sequence). The V end was cut by 7 bases, the J end by 5 bases, with 23 bases between. The CDR3 covers 16 residues. CDR3 in DNA: TGTGCCAGCAACCCCACCGGGACTTCCGAGCGGGAGACCCAGTACTTC. Protein product: CASNPTGTSERETQYF.

The V gene is TRBV7-8, the J gene TRBJ1-1; 8 bases fit TRBD1. CDR1 SGHVS and CDR2 FQNEAQ come from the germline V gene. V lost 5 bases, J lost 2 bases, and 7 bases stayed unmatched. This CDR3 has 15 amino acids. In DNA form, the CDR3 reads TGTGCCAGCAGCCCGGGGGGACAGGCCAACACTGAAGCTTTCTTT. Translating it yields CASSPGGQANTEAFF.

The chain recombines TRBV19 with TRBJ1-5, with a possible D match to TRBD1 (5 bases). Germline values: CDR1 LNHDA, CDR2 SQIVND (reference sequence). CDR3 size: 16 residues. V lost 3 bases and J lost 2, with 14 bases in between. CDR3 DNA sequence: TGTGCCAGTAGTATCCCGGCCGGGGGAGGCAATCAGCCCCAGCATTTT. Its translation is CASSIPAGGGNQPQHF.

This chain connects TRBV5-1 to TRBJ2-7, with TRBD1 identical over 11 bases. In germline, CDR1 is SGHRS, CDR2 YFSETQ. V lost 3 bases to trimming and J lost 4 bases; unmatched junction nucleotides: 6. The CDR3 is made up of 15 amino acids. This chain's CDR3 is CASSWGTGGTYEQYF. CDR3 DNA sequence: TGCGCCAGCAGCTGGGGGACAGGGGGGACTTACGAGCAGTACTTC.